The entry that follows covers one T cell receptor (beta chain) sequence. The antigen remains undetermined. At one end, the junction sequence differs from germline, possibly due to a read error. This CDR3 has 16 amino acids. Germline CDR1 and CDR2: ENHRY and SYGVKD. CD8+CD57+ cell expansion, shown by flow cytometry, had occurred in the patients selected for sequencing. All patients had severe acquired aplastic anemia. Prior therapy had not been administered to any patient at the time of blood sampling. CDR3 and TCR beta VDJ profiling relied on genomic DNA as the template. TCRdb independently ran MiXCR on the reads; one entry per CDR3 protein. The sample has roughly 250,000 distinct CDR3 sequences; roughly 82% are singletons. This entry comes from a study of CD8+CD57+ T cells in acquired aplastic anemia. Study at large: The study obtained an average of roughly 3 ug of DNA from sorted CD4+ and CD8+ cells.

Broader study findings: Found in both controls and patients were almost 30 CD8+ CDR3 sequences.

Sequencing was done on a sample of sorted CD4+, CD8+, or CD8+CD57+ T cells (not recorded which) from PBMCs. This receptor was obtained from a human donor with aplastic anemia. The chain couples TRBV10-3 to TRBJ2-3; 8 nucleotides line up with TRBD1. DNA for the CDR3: TGTGCCATCAGTGAACGGACAGGGTTGACAACCGATACGCAGTGTTTT. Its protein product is CAISERTGLTTDTQCF.